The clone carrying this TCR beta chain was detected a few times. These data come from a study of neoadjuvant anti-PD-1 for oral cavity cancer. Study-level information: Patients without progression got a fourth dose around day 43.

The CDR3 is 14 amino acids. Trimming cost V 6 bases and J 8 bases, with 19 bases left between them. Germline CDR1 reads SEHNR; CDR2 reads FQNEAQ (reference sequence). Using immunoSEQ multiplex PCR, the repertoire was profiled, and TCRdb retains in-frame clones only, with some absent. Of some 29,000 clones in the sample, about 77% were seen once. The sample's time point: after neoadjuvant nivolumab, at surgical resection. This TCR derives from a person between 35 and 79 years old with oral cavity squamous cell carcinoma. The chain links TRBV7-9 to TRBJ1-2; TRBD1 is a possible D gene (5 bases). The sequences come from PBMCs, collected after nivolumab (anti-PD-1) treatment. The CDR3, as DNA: TGTGCCAGCAGTCCCGAGGGGTGGACCACGGGCTACACCTTC. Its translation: CASSPEGWTTGYTF. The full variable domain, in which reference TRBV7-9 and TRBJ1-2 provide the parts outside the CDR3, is DTGVSQNPRHKITKRGQNVTFRCDPISEHNRLYWYRQTLGQGPEFLTYFQNEAQLEKSRLLSDRFSAERPKGSFSTLEIQRTEQGDSAMYLCASSPEGWTTGYTFGSGTRLTVV.